The T cell receptor beta chain described here comes from a study of CD8+ T cells in alopecia areata. Broader study findings: It was less clear whether patients shared TCRs than it was in mice, possibly because of HLA. Higher clonality than in normal scalp was seen in lesional scalp, especially alopecia totalis/universalis.

Cell sorting on a FACSAria was used to separate CD4+ and CD8+ T cells from the PBMCs. cDNA prepared by RNA extraction and subsequent reverse transcription served as the template for sequencing. Assay: immunoSEQ multiplex PCR; the TCRdb copy retains only in-frame clones and omits some. The table lists around 190,000 clones, around 50% of them singletons. A word on this clone: Its antigen is undetermined.

In germline, CDR1 is SGDLS, CDR2 YYNGEE. This CDR3 has 15 residues. Trimming pared 4 bases from V and 8 bases from J, leaving 18 bases between. The specimen was CD8+ T cells sorted from blood. This receptor was identified in a human donor in good health. This sequence joins TRBV9 and TRBJ1-4, with D tentatively TRBD1 (5 bases). The CDR3 here is CASSSSPGGGEKLFF. Here the CDR3 DNA reads TGTGCCAGCAGCTCCTCCCCGGGGGGGGGAGAAAAACTGTTTTTT.